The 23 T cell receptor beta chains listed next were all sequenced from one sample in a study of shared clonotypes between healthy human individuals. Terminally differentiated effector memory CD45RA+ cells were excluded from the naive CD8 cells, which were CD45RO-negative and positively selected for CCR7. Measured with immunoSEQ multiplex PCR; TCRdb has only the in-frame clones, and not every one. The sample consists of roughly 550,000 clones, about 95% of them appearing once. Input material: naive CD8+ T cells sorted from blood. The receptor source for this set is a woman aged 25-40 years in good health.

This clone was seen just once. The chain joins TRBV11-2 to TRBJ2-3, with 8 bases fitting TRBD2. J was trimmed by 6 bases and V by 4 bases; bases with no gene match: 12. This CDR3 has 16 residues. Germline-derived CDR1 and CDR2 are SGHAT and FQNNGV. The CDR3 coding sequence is TGTGCCAGCAGCTCCCGAGGCGGGAGGACCCCGGATACGCAGTATTTT. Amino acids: CASSSRGGRTPDTQYF.

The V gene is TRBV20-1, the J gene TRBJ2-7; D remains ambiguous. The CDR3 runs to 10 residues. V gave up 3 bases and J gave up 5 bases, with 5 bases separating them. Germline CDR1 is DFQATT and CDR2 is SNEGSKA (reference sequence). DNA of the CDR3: TGCAGTGCTAGTGACCACGAGCAGTACTTC. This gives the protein CSASDHEQYF.

The CDR3 DNA follows: TGTGCCAGCAGCTCCCCAAACGAGGGGCCTAGCACAGATACGCAGTATTTT. It codes for CASSSPNEGPSTDTQYF. The chain links TRBV7-2 to TRBJ2-3, with D perhaps assigned TRBD1 or TRBD2 (5 bases each). In germline, CDR1 is SGHTA, CDR2 FQGNSA. This CDR3 comprises 17 residues. V was trimmed by 4 bases and J by 0 bases, leaving 17 bases between them. Looking up the rest from reference TRBV7-2 and TRBJ2-3 gives the full variable domain: GAGVSQSPSNKVTEKGKDVELRCDPISGHTALYWYRQSLGQGLEFLIYFQGNSAPDKSGLPSDRFSAERTGGSVSTLTIQRTQQEDSAVYLCASSSPNEGPSTDTQYFGPGTRLTVL.

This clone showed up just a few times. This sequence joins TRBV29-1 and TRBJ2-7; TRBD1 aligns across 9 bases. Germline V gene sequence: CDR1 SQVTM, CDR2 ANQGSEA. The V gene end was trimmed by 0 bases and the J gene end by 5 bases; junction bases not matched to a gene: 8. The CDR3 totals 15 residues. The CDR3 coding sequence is TGCAGCGTTGAAGATGGGAGACAGGGGGTCCACGAGCAGTACTTC. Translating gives CSVEDGRQGVHEQYF.

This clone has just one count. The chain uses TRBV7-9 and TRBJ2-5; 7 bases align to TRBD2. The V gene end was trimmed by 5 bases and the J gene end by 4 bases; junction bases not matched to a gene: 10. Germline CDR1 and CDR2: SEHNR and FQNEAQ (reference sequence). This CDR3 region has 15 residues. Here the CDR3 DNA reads TGTGCCAGCAGCCCAAGGTTGGGGAGGGGAGAGACCCAGTACTTC. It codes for CASSPRLGRGETQYF.

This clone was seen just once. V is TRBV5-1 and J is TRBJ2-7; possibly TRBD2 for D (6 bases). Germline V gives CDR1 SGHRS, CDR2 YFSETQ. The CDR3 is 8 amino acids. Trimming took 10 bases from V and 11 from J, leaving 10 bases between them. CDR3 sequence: CAGPGEYF. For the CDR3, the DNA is TGCGCCGGACCGGGGGAGTACTTC.

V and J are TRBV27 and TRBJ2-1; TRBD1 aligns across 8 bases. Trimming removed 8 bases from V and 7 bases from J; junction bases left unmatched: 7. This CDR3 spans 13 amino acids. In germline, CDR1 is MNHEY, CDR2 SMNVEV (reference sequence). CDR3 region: CASWTGKLNEQFF. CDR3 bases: TGTGCCAGCTGGACAGGGAAATTGAATGAGCAGTTCTTC.

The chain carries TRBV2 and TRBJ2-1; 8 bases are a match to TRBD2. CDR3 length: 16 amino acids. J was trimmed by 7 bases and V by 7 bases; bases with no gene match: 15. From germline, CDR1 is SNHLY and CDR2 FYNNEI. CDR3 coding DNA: TGTGCCAGCACAAAAGGGGCCGGGAGGGCTTGGAATGAGCAGTTCTTC. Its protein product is CASTKGAGRAWNEQFF.

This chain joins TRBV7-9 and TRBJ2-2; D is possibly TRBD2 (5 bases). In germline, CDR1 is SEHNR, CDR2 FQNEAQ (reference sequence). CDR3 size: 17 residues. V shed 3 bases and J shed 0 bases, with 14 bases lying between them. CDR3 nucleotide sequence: TGTGCCAGCAGCTTCGCGGGTACCCGCTCGAACACCGGGGAGCTGTTTTTT. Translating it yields CASSFAGTRSNTGELFF.

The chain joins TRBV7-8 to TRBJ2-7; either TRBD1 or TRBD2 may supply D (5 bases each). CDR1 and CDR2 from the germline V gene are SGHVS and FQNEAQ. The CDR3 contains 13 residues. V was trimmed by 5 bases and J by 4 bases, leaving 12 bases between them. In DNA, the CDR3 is TGTGCCAGCAGCCCCGGGTGGGGGTACGAGCAGTACTTC. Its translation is CASSPGWGYEQYF.

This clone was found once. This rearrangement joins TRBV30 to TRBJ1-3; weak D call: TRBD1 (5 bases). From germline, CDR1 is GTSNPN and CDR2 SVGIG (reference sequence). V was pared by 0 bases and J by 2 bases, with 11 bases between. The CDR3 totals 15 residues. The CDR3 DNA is TGTGCCTGGAGTGTTGGGCAGGGACCTGGAAACACCATATATTTT. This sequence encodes CAWSVGQGPGNTIYF.

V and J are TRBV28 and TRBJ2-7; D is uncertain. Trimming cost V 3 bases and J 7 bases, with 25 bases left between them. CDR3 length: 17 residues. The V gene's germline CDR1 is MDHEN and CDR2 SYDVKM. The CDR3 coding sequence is TGTGCCAGCAGTTTTTTCTCGTTTCGGGCCATCAATCGGGAGCAGTACTTC. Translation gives CASSFFSFRAINREQYF.

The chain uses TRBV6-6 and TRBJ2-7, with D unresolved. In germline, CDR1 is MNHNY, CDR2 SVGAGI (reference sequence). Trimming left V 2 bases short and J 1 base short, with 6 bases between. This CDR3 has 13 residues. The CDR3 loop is CASSYKVSYEQYF. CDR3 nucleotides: TGTGCCAGCAGTTACAAGGTGTCCTACGAGCAGTACTTC.

The CDR3 here is CASSIDTDRRYEQYF. The CDR3 DNA follows: TGTGCCAGTAGTATAGATACAGACAGGAGATACGAGCAGTACTTC. The J gene is TRBJ2-7, the V gene TRBV19; D possibly corresponds to TRBD1 (6 bases). The V end lost 0 bases, the J end lost 4 bases, and 13 bases lay between the germline ends. Per germline, CDR1 LNHDA and CDR2 SQIVND (reference sequence). The CDR3 has 15 residues.

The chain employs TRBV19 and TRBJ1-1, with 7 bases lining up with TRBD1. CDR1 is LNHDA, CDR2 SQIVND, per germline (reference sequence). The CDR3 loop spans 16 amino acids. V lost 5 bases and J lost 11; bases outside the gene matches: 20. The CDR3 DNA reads TGTGCCAGTAGTCCAGGGACAGAGGGACCTGCCCAAGGGGCTTTCTTT. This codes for CASSPGTEGPAQGAFF.

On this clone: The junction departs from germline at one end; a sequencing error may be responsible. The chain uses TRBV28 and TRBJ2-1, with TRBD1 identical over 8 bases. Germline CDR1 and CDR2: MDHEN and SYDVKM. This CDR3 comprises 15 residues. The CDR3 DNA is TGTGCCAGCAATTTACAGGGGGTCTCCTACAATGAGCAGTTCTTC. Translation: CASNLQGVSYNEQFF.

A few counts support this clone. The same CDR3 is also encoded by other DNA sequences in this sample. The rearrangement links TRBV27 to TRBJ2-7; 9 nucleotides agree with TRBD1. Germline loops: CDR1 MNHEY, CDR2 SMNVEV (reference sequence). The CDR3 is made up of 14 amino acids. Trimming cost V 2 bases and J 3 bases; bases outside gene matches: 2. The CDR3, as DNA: TGTGCCAGCAGTTTAAGGGGACAGGGCTACGAGCAGTACTTC. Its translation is CASSLRGQGYEQYF.

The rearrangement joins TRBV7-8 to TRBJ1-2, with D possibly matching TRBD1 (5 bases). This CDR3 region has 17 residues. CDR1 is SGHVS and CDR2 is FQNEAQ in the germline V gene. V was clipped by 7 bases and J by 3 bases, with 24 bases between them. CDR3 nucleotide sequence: TGTGCCAGCACCCCCGGGTCTGTTACAGGAAGGGACTATGGCTACACCTTC. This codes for CASTPGSVTGRDYGYTF.

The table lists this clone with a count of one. This chain's CDR3 is CASSSMTGGEQYF. CDR3 DNA sequence: TGTGCCAGCAGTTCCATGACAGGGGGGGAGCAGTACTTC. The rearrangement links TRBV27 to TRBJ2-7, with TRBD1 matching over 9 bases. Germline CDR1 reads MNHEY; CDR2 reads SMNVEV (reference sequence). The CDR3 extends over 13 amino acids. Trimming took 4 bases from V and 7 from J; bases not matched to a gene: 5.

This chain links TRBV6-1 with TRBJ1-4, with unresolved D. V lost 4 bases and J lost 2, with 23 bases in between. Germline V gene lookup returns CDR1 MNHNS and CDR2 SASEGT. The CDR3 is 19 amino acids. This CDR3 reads CASSARRTVALGTNEKLFF. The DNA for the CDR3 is TGTGCCAGCAGTGCAAGGAGGACCGTTGCCCTTGGGACTAATGAAAAACTGTTTTTT.

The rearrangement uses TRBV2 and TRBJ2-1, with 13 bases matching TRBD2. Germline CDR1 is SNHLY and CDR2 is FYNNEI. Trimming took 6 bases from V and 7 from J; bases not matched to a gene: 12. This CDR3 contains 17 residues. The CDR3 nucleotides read TGTGCCAGCAGGGTCGGGACTAGCGGGATCAGGAGGAATGAGCAGTTCTTC. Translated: CASRVGTSGIRRNEQFF.

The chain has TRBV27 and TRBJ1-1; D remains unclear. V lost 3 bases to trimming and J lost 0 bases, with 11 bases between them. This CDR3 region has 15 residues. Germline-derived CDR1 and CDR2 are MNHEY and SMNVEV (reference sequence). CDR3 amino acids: CASSLVRQLNTEAFF. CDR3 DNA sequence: TGTGCCAGCAGTTTGGTGCGGCAGTTGAACACTGAAGCTTTCTTT.

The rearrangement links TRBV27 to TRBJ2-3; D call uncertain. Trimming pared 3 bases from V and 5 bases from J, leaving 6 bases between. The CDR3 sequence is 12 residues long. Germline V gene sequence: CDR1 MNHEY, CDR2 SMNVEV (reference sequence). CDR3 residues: CASSFSLDTQYF. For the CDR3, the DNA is TGTGCCAGCAGTTTTTCATTAGATACGCAGTATTTT.